A single T cell receptor (beta chain) is shown here with its context. No cognate antigen has been identified for it. No base quality values were provided; no much bigger clone lies one nucleotide off. These data belong to a study of blood T cell repertoires in COVID-19 (dated by TCRdb to 2019 to 2021). At the level of the whole study: Samples covering the acute and convalescent phases of COVID-19 were provided by collaborators in the United States, Italy and Spain. The prospective study material was composed of cDNA or gDNA derived from T cells, B-cell-depleted T cells, or PBMCs. Subjects who had been exposed to COVID-19, were actively infected with it, or had recovered from it provided the deeply sampled blood TCRbeta repertoires that made up the dataset. The repertoires were released in a freely available public database intended as a resource for research on the immune response to SARS-CoV-2. Samples came from the ongoing ImmuneRACE study (first 160 participants) plus 1,254 subjects from 6 global collaborators. The sample metadata nearly always contained a de-identified subject ID, COVID-19 status, age in years and sex. Where available, HLA class I and class II types were obtained from metadata supplied by the sample provider rather than from assay-based typing. General study outcomes and caveats: The amount of clinical and demographic metadata varied by source and participant and was provided uncurated.

Whole blood was collected in K2EDTA tubes by collaborating institutions according to the institutions' own protocols. For TCRbeta analysis, collaborator samples were shipped as frozen whole blood, as isolated PBMCs, or as DNA extracted from either sample type. TCRbeta CDR3 regions were amplified from genomic DNA by means of the immunoSEQ Assay, a bias-controlled multiplex PCR. Regarding the original processing steps: The number of nucleated cells in each sample was estimated by amplification of reference gene primers within the assay. Sequence reads were collapsed and filtered to measure the absolute abundance of every unique TCRbeta CDR3 rearrangement. For each sample, productive Simpson clonality was calculated as the square root of Simpson's diversity index over productive rearrangements. This immuneACCESS table, as held by TCRdb, lists in-frame sequences with V and J called but not all clones. Of the missing ones, under half trace to an unresolved V gene in checked studies; the others have no known cause. The DNA gave D and trimming, while V, J and clone size come from that table. The sample yields about 280,000 clones; 89% were counted once. Approximately 2.2% of the sample goes to the ten largest clones.

The clonotype originates from a man over 45 with acute or convalescent COVID-19. The sequencing input was peripheral blood.

CDR3 loop: CASSPSGFAEAFF. The nucleotides read TGTGCCAGCTCACCCTCAGGGTTCGCTGAAGCTTTCTTT. The chain joins TRBV18 to TRBJ1-1, and the D gene may be TRBD1, 5 bases matching. V lost 3 bases and J lost 6 bases; the stretch between them is 11 bases long. The germline V gene supplies CDR1 KGHSH and CDR2 LQKENI. There are 13 amino acids in the CDR3, from cysteine to phenylalanine inclusive. Only the CDR3 DNA is retained, 39 bases long and in frame from the first base.